This T cell receptor beta chain is drawn from a study of shared clonotypes between healthy human individuals. Clones were sequenced by immunoSEQ multiplex PCR, and TCRdb holds only the in-frame ones, with some missing. Of some 2.3 million clones in the sample, about 92% were seen once. Unmatched junction bases numbered 4, after V lost 1 base and J lost 4 bases. Germline V gene sequence: CDR1 SEHNR, CDR2 FQNEAQ (reference sequence). CDR3 size: 15 residues. This TCR derives from a man younger than 35 in good health. Some clones in this sample may be carry-over from other donors' samples. This sequence joins TRBV7-9 and TRBJ2-1, with 7 bases that match TRBD2. The sequenced sample was naive CD4+ T cells from PBMCs. The subset here: CD45RA+ positively selected. The CDR3 protein is CASSLVASGYNEQFF. The CDR3, as DNA: TGTGCCAGCAGCTTAGTAGCTAGCGGATACAATGAGCAGTTCTTC. Using reference TRBV7-9 and TRBJ2-1 for the parts outside the CDR3, the full variable domain is DTGVSQNPRHKITKRGQNVTFRCDPISEHNRLYWYRQTLGQGPEFLTYFQNEAQLEKSRLLSDRFSAERPKGSFSTLEIQRTEQGDSAMYLCASSLVASGYNEQFFGPGTRLTVL.